Below, 6 T cell receptor beta chains from the same sample are listed, as sequenced in a study of Graves' ophthalmopathy and Graves' hyperthyroidism. From RNA, the CDR3 regions of TCR beta chains were amplified and sequenced. HTBI primers were used in a first-round RT-PCR, which preceded a second-round multiplex PCR. TCRdb reprocessed the multiplex PCR reads via MiXCR and lists one record per CDR3 protein. In the table there are more than 1,000,000 distinct CDR3 sequences, 35% to 45% of which are singletons. The material sequenced was peripheral blood or thyroid tissue (not recorded which). These receptors all stem from an adult man with Graves' hyperthyroidism.

This clonotype was counted ten times or more. A much larger clone differs by one base, so this may be a read error. This chain joins TRBV7-2 and TRBJ1-6; D gene uncertain. The V gene lost 1 base and the J gene lost 9 bases, with 1 base spanning the gap. The CDR3 is 11 residues long. In germline, CDR1 is SGHTA, CDR2 FQGNSA. The CDR3 is CASSLVSPLHF. For the CDR3, the DNA is TGTGCCAGCAGCTTAGTTTCACCCCTCCACTTT.

CDR3 region: CATGRNGNTEAFF. The CDR3 region has the DNA TGCGCCACAGGGAGGAACGGGAACACTGAAGCTTTCTTT. The chain is built from TRBV10-2 and TRBJ1-1, with D tentatively TRBD1 (5 bases). V lost 10 bases and J 1 base, leaving 13 bases between the germline ends. CDR3 size: 13 residues. CDR1 and CDR2 from the germline V gene are WSHSY and SAAADI.

In its sample, this clonotype was seen many times. The J gene is TRBJ1-5, the V gene TRBV19; 9 positions match TRBD1. Germline values: CDR1 LNHDA, CDR2 SQIVND (reference sequence). There are 16 residues in the CDR3. J lost 7 bases, V lost 0 bases, and 7 bases had no gene match. The CDR3 region has the DNA TGTGCCAGTAGTATAGATCCGACAGGGGGGCGGCAGCCCCAGCATTTT. This encodes CASSIDPTGGRQPQHF. The variable domain in full, completed from reference TRBV19 and TRBJ1-5, reads DGGITQSPKYLFRKEGQNVTLSCEQNLNHDAMYWYRQDPGQGLRLIYYSQIVNDFQKGDIAEGYSVSREKKESFPLTVTSAQKNPTAFYLCASSIDPTGGRQPQHFGDGTRLSIL.

This clonotype was seen only a few times. The chain employs TRBV11-2 and TRBJ2-2; 10 bases align to TRBD2. The CDR3 totals 15 residues. Trimming cost V 5 bases and J 4 bases; bases outside gene matches: 4. Germline V gene lookup returns CDR1 SGHAT and CDR2 FQNNGV. DNA of the CDR3: TGTGCCAGCAGCCCGGGGACTAGCGTCACCGGGGAGCTGTTTTTT. Protein sequence: CASSPGTSVTGELFF.

This clonotype was found a few times. A junction end diverges from the germline sequence, so it may reflect a read error. CDR3 loop: CASSFKRANAGELFF. The CDR3 coding sequence is TGTGCCAGCAGCTTTAAGCGCGCGAACGCCGGGGAGCTGTTTTTT. This chain connects TRBV5-5 to TRBJ2-2; D remains ambiguous. The CDR3 loop spans 15 amino acids. Germline V gives CDR1 SGHKS, CDR2 YYEKEE (reference sequence).

The V gene is TRBV6-5, the J gene TRBJ2-7; the D is unclear. CDR3 length equals 11 residues. The germline V gene has CDR1 MNHEY and CDR2 SVGAGI. The ends were cut back, 6 bases at V and 10 bases at J, with 13 bases in the middle. Here the CDR3 reads CASRLGSDQYF. The CDR3 DNA reads as TGTGCCAGCAGGCTTGGGTCCGATCAGTACTTC.